These 17 T cell receptor beta chains originate from one sample sequenced in a study of the immune and genomic landscape of osteosarcoma. The repertoire was sequenced with immunoSEQ multiplex PCR; TCRdb's copy has only in-frame clones and lacks some. This table has some 1,300 clones, around 76% appearing once. Specimen: tumor tissue from a local recurrence in the skull. These receptors were obtained from a man aged 18 to 29 with osteosarcoma.

The gene calls are TRBV5-1 and TRBJ1-3; tentative D call: TRBD1 (6 bases). The germline V gene encodes CDR1 SGHRS and CDR2 YFSETQ. The CDR3 has 15 amino acids. The V and J ends lost 4 bases and 0 bases respectively, with 11 bases between them. Here the CDR3 reads CASSVTGSSGNTIYF. CDR3 DNA sequence: TGCGCCAGCAGCGTGACAGGAAGCTCTGGAAACACCATATATTTT.

V gene TRBV6-5 combines with J gene TRBJ2-7, with 7 bases lining up with TRBD1. Germline trimming cut 4 bases from V and 2 bases from J; bases unmatched to any gene: 2. The germline gives CDR1 MNHEY, CDR2 SVGAGI. The CDR3 length is 13 residues. Here the CDR3 reads CASSLTGPYEQYF. CDR3 bases: TGTGCCAGCAGTTTGACAGGGCCCTACGAGCAGTACTTC.

V gene TRBV6-1 combines with J gene TRBJ1-6; tentatively, D is TRBD1 (6 bases). The germline V gene encodes CDR1 MNHNS and CDR2 SASEGT. The CDR3 is made up of 14 amino acids. V was clipped by 10 bases and J by 6 bases, with 16 bases between them. Here the CDR3 DNA reads TGTGCCATTCAAGGGCAGGGGAGTAATTCACCCCTCCACTTT. Encoded protein: CAIQGQGSNSPLHF.

This clone was picked up one time. The V gene is TRBV6-4, the J gene TRBJ2-3; D unclear. V was shortened by 0 bases and J by 0 bases, with 10 bases between the two germline ends. Per the germline V gene, CDR1 is MRHNA and CDR2 is SNTAGT. There are 16 residues in the CDR3. The CDR3 region is CASSDSASPSTDTQYF. The CDR3, as DNA: TGTGCCAGCAGTGACTCAGCTTCTCCTAGCACAGATACGCAGTATTTT.

This sequence joins TRBV15 and TRBJ1-1; 7 bases agree with TRBD1. CDR3 length: 15 amino acids. V shed 1 base, J shed 1 base, and the junction held 3 bases outside the gene matches. Germline V CDR1 and CDR2: LNHNV, YYDKDF (reference sequence). The CDR3 protein is CATSRGSGGNTEAFF. Here the CDR3 DNA reads TGTGCCACCAGCAGAGGGTCAGGGGGGAACACTGAAGCTTTCTTT.

V is TRBV29-1 and J is TRBJ2-7, with 7 positions matching TRBD2. The CDR3 totals 14 residues. Looked up from germline, CDR1 is SQVTM and CDR2 is ANQGSEA. The trim removed 4 bases at V and 2 bases at J, leaving 8 bases unmatched. CDR3 in amino acids: CSVVRGEGPYEQYF. The DNA of the CDR3 is TGCAGCGTTGTTCGTGGGGAGGGGCCCTACGAGCAGTACTTC.

The chain links TRBV18 to TRBJ2-2; 8 bases line up with TRBD1. The ends lost 3 bases at V and 6 bases at J; junction bases unmatched: 0. CDR3 length: 13 residues. Germline V gives CDR1 KGHSH, CDR2 LQKENI. The CDR3 DNA reads as TGTGCCAGCTCACCGGGACAGGCCGGGGAGCTGTTTTTT. As protein: CASSPGQAGELFF.

J is TRBJ1-4 and V is TRBV2; D is possibly TRBD1 (5 bases). This CDR3 comprises 15 residues. V was shortened by 8 bases and J by 4 bases, with 17 bases between the two germline ends. Germline V CDR1 and CDR2: SNHLY, FYNNEI. CDR3 DNA sequence: TGTGCCAGCTACCGAGGCAGGGCCGATAATGAAAAACTGTTTTTT. As protein: CASYRGRADNEKLFF.

The V gene is TRBV25-1, the J gene TRBJ2-7, with a weak D call TRBD1 (6 bases). Germline loops: CDR1 MGHDK, CDR2 SYGVNS. The CDR3 runs to 12 residues. The ends were cut back, 5 bases at V and 6 bases at J, with 11 bases in the middle. CDR3 sequence: CASSTGSTEQYF. Written as DNA, the CDR3 is TGTGCCAGCAGTACAGGGAGTACCGAGCAGTACTTC.

This clone came up a few times. The rearrangement joins TRBV6-6 to TRBJ1-5, with TRBD1 as a possible D gene (6 bases). Germline V gives CDR1 MNHNY, CDR2 SVGAGI (reference sequence). CDR3 length: 14 residues. Deletions cut 0 bases from V and 4 bases from J, with 7 bases between. The chain's CDR3 is CASSYSDRNQPQHF. CDR3 DNA sequence: TGTGCCAGCAGTTACTCGGACAGAAATCAGCCCCAGCATTTT.

J is TRBJ1-2 and V is TRBV30; tentative D call: TRBD1 (5 bases). CDR3 length equals 13 residues. Trimming removed 0 bases at V and 6 bases at J, with 11 bases between. Germline CDR1 and CDR2: GTSNPN and SVGIG (reference sequence). The CDR3 DNA reads as TGTGCCTGGAGTGTGGGGGTGGTGAATGGCTACACCTTC. This sequence encodes CAWSVGVVNGYTF.

The chain links TRBV7-3 to TRBJ2-3; no clear D gene. The CDR3 sequence is 13 residues long. Between the trimmed V and J ends, which lost 4 bases and 6 bases, there was a span of 11 bases. CDR1 SGHTA and CDR2 FQGTGA come from the germline V gene. The CDR3 nucleotides read TGTGCCAGCAGCTACGGACCCGACGATACGCAGTATTTT. Protein product: CASSYGPDDTQYF.

The chain recombines TRBV30 with TRBJ1-2, with 11 bases lining up with TRBD1. The CDR3 consists of 14 residues. Germline CDR1 is GTSNPN and CDR2 is SVGIG (reference sequence). V dropped 7 bases and J dropped 4; count of bases not matched to a gene: 8. The chain's CDR3 is CASVRDRGSYGYTF. CDR3 in DNA: TGTGCCTCCGTCCGGGACAGGGGGTCCTATGGCTACACCTTC.

The chain employs TRBV5-6 and TRBJ1-2; 8 bases are shared with TRBD1. The CDR3 is made up of 12 amino acids. In germline, CDR1 is SGHDT, CDR2 YYEEEE. Trimming removed 3 bases from V and 10 bases from J; junction bases left unmatched: 5. The CDR3 loop is CASSWDRSDYTF. The CDR3 DNA is TGTGCCAGCAGCTGGGACAGGTCAGACTACACCTTC.

The rearrangement uses TRBV29-1 and TRBJ1-5; a weak D match, TRBD1 (5 bases). The CDR3 is made up of 14 amino acids. V lost 0 bases and J lost 5, with 11 bases in between. Germline-derived CDR1 and CDR2 are SQVTM and ANQGSEA. In DNA, the CDR3 is TGCAGCGTTGAAGATCCGGCAGGGCATCAGCCCCAGCATTTT. This sequence encodes CSVEDPAGHQPQHF.

The V call is TRBV5-1, the J call TRBJ2-3, with D tentatively TRBD2 (6 bases). This CDR3 is 16 amino acids long. V was clipped by 4 bases and J by 0 bases, with 15 bases between them. The germline gives CDR1 SGHRS, CDR2 YFSETQ. CDR3 nucleotides: TGCGCCAGCAGCGGGACTTCTGACCCTAGCACAGATACGCAGTATTTT. Protein: CASSGTSDPSTDTQYF.

The J gene is TRBJ1-6, the V gene TRBV10-1; D is ambiguous. Germline V gives CDR1 WNHNN, CDR2 SYGVQD (reference sequence). This CDR3 has 14 residues. Trimming cost V 5 bases and J 6 bases, with 11 bases left between them. CDR3 in DNA: TGCGCCAGCAGTAATCAGGCTACTAATTCACCCCTCCACTTT. It codes for CASSNQATNSPLHF.